This T cell receptor (beta chain) was retrieved from a study of T cells after posttransplantation cyclophosphamide. Busulfan-fludarabine conditioning, marrow transplant, and cyclophosphamide on days +3 and +4 were administered. Germline V gene sequence: CDR1 MNHNS, CDR2 SASEGT. The CDR3 totals 15 residues. Trimming took off 0 bases at V and 3 bases at J, with 12 bases between the two ends. The method was immunoSEQ multiplex PCR; TCRdb's version includes in-frame clones alone and lacks a portion of them. The sample lists 12,000 or so clones; about nine tenths were seen once. Material: PBMCs, obtained after allogeneic stem cell transplant with posttransplant cyclophosphamide. J is TRBJ2-7 and V is TRBV6-1, with TRBD1 as a possible D gene (5 bases). This clonotype was obtained from a female patient aged 30 to 40 who received an allogeneic stem cell transplant from an unrelated donor, was CMV-positive, and had no GVHD. Some of the T cells may derive from the graft donor. CDR3 residues: CASSEAAGYFYEQYF. Written as DNA, the CDR3 is TGTGCCAGCAGTGAAGCTGCAGGGTACTTCTACGAGCAGTACTTC.